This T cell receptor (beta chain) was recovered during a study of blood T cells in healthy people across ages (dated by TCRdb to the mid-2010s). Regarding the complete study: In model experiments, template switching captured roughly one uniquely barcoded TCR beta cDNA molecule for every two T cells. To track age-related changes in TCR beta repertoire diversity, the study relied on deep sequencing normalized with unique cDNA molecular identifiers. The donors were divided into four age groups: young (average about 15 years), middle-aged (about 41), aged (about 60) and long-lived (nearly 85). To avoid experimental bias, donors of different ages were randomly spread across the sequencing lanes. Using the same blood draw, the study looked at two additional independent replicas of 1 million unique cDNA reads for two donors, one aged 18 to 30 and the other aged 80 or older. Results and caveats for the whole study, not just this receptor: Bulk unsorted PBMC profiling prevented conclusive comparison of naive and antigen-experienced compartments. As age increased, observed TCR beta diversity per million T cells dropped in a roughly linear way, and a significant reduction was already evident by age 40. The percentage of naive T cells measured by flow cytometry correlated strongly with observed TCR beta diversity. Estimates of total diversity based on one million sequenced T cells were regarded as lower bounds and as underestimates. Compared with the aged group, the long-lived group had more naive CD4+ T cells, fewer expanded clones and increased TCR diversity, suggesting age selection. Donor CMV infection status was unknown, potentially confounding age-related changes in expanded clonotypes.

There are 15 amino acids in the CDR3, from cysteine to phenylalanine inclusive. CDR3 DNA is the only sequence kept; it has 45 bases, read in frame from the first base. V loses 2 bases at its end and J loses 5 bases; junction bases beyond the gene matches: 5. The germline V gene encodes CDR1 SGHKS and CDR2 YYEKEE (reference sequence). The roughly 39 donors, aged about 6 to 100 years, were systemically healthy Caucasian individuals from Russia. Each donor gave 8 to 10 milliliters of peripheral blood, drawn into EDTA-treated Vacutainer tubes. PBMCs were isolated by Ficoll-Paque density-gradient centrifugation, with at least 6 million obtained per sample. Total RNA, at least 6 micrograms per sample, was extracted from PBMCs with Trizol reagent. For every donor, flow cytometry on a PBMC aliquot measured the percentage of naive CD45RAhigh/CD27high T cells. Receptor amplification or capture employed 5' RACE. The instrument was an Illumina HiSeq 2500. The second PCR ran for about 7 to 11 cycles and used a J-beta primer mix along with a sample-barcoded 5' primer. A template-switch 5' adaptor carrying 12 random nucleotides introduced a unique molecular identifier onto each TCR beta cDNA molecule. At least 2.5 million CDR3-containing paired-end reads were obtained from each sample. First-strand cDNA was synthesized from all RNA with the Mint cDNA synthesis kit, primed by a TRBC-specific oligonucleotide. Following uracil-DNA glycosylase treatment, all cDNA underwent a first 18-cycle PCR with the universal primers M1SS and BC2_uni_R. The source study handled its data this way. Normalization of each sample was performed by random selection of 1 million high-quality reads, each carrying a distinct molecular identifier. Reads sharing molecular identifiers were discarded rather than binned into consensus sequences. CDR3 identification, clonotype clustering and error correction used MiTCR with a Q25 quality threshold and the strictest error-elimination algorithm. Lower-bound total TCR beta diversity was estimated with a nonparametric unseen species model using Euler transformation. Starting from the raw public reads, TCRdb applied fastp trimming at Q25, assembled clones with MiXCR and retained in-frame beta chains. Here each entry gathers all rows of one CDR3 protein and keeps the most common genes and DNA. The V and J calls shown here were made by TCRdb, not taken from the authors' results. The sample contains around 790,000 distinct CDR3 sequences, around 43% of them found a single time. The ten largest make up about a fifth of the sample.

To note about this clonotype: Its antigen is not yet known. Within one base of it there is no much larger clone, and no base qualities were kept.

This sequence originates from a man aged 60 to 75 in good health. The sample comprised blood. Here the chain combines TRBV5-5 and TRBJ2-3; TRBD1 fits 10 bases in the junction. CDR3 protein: CASSLRQGAGDTQYF. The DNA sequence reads TGTGCCAGCAGCTTACGACAGGGGGCTGGAGATACGCAGTATTTT. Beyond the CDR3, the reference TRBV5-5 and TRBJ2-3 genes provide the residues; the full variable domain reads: DAGVTQSPTHLIKTRGQQVTLRCSPISGHKSVSWYQQVLGQGPQFIFQYYEKEERGRGNFPDRFSARQFPNYSSELNVNALLLGDSALYLCASSLRQGAGDTQYFGPGTRLTVL.